This T cell receptor beta chain was observed in a study of post-analysis software for immune sequencing data. General study findings and limits: Patients carried five TRBV segments more frequently than controls did, and TRBV5-6, TRBV5-1 and TRBV20-1 were among them.

As to this clonotype: Its cognate antigen is unknown.

The library was made from cDNA and included unique molecular identifiers. TCRdb fed the PCR reads into MiXCR, producing one record per CDR3 protein. The sample holds about 820,000 distinct CDR3 sequences, approximately 50% seen once. The ends were cut back, 0 bases at V and 6 bases at J, with 13 bases in the middle. Germline V gene sequence: CDR1 SGDLS, CDR2 YYNGEE. CDR3 length: 15 amino acids. The source is a girl under 18 with multiple sclerosis. This chain links TRBV9 with TRBJ2-1; D ambiguous. Sequences were obtained from blood. In DNA, the CDR3 is TGTGCCAGCAGCGTAGCGGCGAGCCCCCTCAATGAGCAGTTCTTC. Protein product: CASSVAASPLNEQFF.